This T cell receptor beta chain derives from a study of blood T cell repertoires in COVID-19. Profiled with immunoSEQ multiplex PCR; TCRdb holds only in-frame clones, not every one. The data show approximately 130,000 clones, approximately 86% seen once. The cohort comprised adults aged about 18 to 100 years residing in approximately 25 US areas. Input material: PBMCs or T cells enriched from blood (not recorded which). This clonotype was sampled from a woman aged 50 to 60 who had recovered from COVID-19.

CDR3 bases: TGTGCCAGCAGCCAAGAACAGGGGAATACCTACAATGAGCAGTTCTTC. Residues: CASSQEQGNTYNEQFF. The V and J genes are TRBV4-2 and TRBJ2-1; 7 bases fit TRBD1. Germline values: CDR1 LGHNA, CDR2 YNFKEQ. V lost 0 bases and J lost 2; bases outside the gene matches: 4. The CDR3 has 16 residues.